This TCR beta chain is drawn from a study of monozygotic twins with cystic fibrosis. About the research overall: With about 15 PCR cycles, barcoded libraries came from roughly 3 micrograms of fragmented DNA.

The CDR3 is made up of 14 amino acids. The V segment lost 9 bases and the J segment 3 bases; nucleotides outside the gene matches: 10. Per the germline V gene, CDR1 is LNHDA and CDR2 is SQIVND (reference sequence). A note on this clone: Its antigen remains unidentified.

General study findings and limits: Clonality was generally low (median roughly 0.01), higher in the most severe patients. Monozygotic CF twin pairs shared significantly more nucleotide-identical clonotypes than unrelated CF individuals did. J usage was most co-twin-similar in 8 of 16 pairs, V in 13.

Using immunoSEQ multiplex PCR, the repertoire was profiled, and TCRdb retains in-frame clones only, with some absent. Among 15,000 to 20,000 clones listed, 95% to 97% were seen once. The chain uses TRBV19 and TRBJ1-1; TRBD1 aligns across 7 bases. This receptor was taken from a girl aged 2-9 years with cystic fibrosis. The sequenced sample was blood. The CDR3 nucleotides read TGTGCCAGCCGAGCAGATACAGGGGACACTGAAGCTTTCTTT. Residues: CASRADTGDTEAFF.